A selection of T cell receptor beta chains follows, all from one sample in a study of shared clonotypes between healthy human individuals. Here immunoSEQ multiplex PCR was the method, and the copy in TCRdb shows in-frame clones only, minus some. In the table there are 1.5 million to 2.5 million clones, roughly 94% of which are singletons. Sequencing was carried out using naive CD8+ T cells sorted from blood. These receptors were obtained from a man between 18 and 29 years old in good health. Both conserved end residues are part of each CDR3. A D gene is named only where the DNA matches it firmly. Some rows have no size entry. The others give once, few or many, or a class for an expanded clone.

clone_size	j_call	v_call	d_call	cdr3_aa	cdr3_nt
once	TRBJ2-1	TRBV4-3	TRBD2	CASSQVWLAGDNEQFF	TGCGCCAGCAGCCAAGTATGGCTAGCGGGCGACAATGAGCAGTTCTTC
-	TRBJ2-7	TRBV5-6	TRBD2	CASSLWGGLADEQYF	TGTGCCAGCAGCTTGTGGGGGGGACTAGCGGACGAGCAGTACTTC
-	TRBJ2-2	TRBV6-1	-	CASSGVNTGELFF	TGTGCCAGCAGTGGTGTGAACACCGGGGAGCTGTTTTTT
-	TRBJ2-7	TRBV7-9	TRBD1	CASSLYDRDEQYF	TGTGCCAGCAGCTTGTACGACAGGGACGAGCAGTACTTC
-	TRBJ2-5	TRBV6-5	-	CASRELGTFQETQYF	TGTGCCAGCCGGGAACTCGGGACATTTCAAGAGACCCAGTACTTC
-	TRBJ2-4	TRBV10-1	TRBD1	CASSDSGTENIQYF	TGCGCCAGCAGTGACTCCGGGACAGAAAACATTCAGTACTTC
-	TRBJ1-1	TRBV28	-	CASSFPQGPFF	TGTGCCAGCAGTTTTCCACAGGGCCCTTTCTTT
-	TRBJ1-2	TRBV30	-	CAWSVRDGYTF	TGTGCCTGGAGTGTGAGGGATGGCTACACCTTC
once	TRBJ1-2	TRBV2	-	CASSDQGLKNYGYTF	TGTGCCAGCAGTGATCAGGGGCTGAAGAACTATGGCTACACCTTC
once	TRBJ1-4	TRBV29-1	-	CSVAGMDEKLFF	TGCAGCGTTGCTGGGATGGATGAAAAACTGTTTTTT
-	TRBJ2-7	TRBV7-9	TRBD2	CASSLAGGRQEYF	TGTGCCAGCAGCTTAGCGGGCGGGAGGCAGGAGTACTTC
-	TRBJ2-3	TRBV9	TRBD1	CASSKTGFSTDTQYF	TGTGCCAGCAGTAAGACAGGGTTTAGCACAGATACGCAGTATTTT
-	TRBJ2-5	TRBV13	-	CASSGRGSQETQYF	TGTGCCAGCAGCGGCCGAGGGAGTCAAGAGACCCAGTACTTC
-	TRBJ2-6	TRBV27	-	CASSSRSGANVLTF	TGTGCCAGCAGTTCCCGCTCTGGGGCCAACGTCCTGACTTTC
-	TRBJ2-4	TRBV5-1	-	CASSPLVGGGKNIQYF	TGCGCCAGCAGCCCCCTCGTTGGGGGCGGCAAAAACATTCAGTACTTC
-	TRBJ1-5	TRBV6-1	-	CASSRDRYSNQPQHF	TGTGCCAGCAGTAGAGACAGGTATAGCAATCAGCCCCAGCATTTT
-	TRBJ2-7	TRBV6-1	-	CASKVRGDDEQYF	TGTGCCAGCAAGGTCAGGGGAGACGACGAGCAGTACTTC
-	TRBJ2-1	TRBV7-6	-	CASSTDLPYEQFF	TGTGCCAGCAGCACGGACCTTCCCTATGAGCAGTTCTTC
-	TRBJ2-7	TRBV6-6	-	CASNYREGAYEQYF	TGTGCCAGCAATTACAGGGAAGGGGCCTACGAGCAGTACTTC
-	TRBJ1-1	TRBV6-5	-	CASQRNTEAFF	TGTGCCAGCCAGAGGAACACTGAAGCTTTCTTT
-	TRBJ2-5	TRBV11-2	-	CASSLEVVQETQYF	TGTGCCAGCAGCTTAGAGGTGGTACAAGAGACCCAGTACTTC
-	TRBJ1-2	TRBV2	-	CASSDLRSGTAAYGYTF	TGTGCCAGCAGTGACCTCCGATCCGGGACCGCCGCCTATGGCTACACCTTC
-	TRBJ1-2	TRBV25-1	-	CASSAGSRGYTF	TGTGCCAGCAGTGCGGGGAGTCGTGGCTACACCTTC
-	TRBJ2-7	TRBV9	-	CASSYYGSSYEQYF	TGTGCCAGCAGCTACTACGGGAGCTCCTACGAGCAGTACTTC
-	TRBJ1-1	TRBV6-5	-	CASSSTGDEAFF	TGTGCCAGCAGCTCGACAGGAGACGAAGCTTTCTTT
-	TRBJ1-4	TRBV4-1	-	CASSLRTVELRNEKLFF	TGCGCCAGCAGCCTCCGAACAGTAGAACTACGGAATGAAAAACTGTTTTTT
-	TRBJ1-6	TRBV11-2	TRBD1	CASSLYGGQGNSPLHF	TGTGCCAGCAGCTTATACGGAGGACAGGGAAATTCACCCCTCCACTTT
-	TRBJ1-5	TRBV7-9	TRBD1	CASSHQSGTGGTRQPQHF	TGTGCCAGCAGCCACCAGTCCGGGACAGGGGGCACTAGGCAGCCCCAGCATTTT
-	TRBJ2-2	TRBV7-9	-	CASPRLGEPGELFF	TGTGCCAGCCCTAGACTAGGGGAGCCCGGGGAGCTGTTTTTT
-	TRBJ2-7	TRBV4-1	-	CASSPTDVGIRYEQYF	TGCGCCAGCAGCCCCACAGATGTGGGAATACGGTACGAGCAGTACTTC
-	TRBJ2-1	TRBV5-6	-	CASSLDGSEGFNEQFF	TGTGCCAGCAGCTTGGATGGGTCTGAAGGGTTCAATGAGCAGTTCTTC